The 3 T cell receptor beta chains below were found in one sample sequenced in a study of T cell responses to AZD1222 COVID-19 vaccine. TCRdb's copy holds only in-frame clones and misses some; the assay was immunoSEQ multiplex PCR. The sample lists 100,000 or so clones, 85% to 90% occurring once. Specimen: peripheral blood, collected on day 0 of AZD1222 vaccination. These receptors were obtained from an adult in good health.

The rearrangement uses TRBV7-8 and TRBJ2-1; D uncertain. The CDR3 is 14 residues long. Germline V CDR1 and CDR2: SGHVS, FQNEAQ. Deletions cut 0 bases from V and 7 bases from J, with 10 bases between. As DNA, the CDR3 is TGTGCCAGCAGCTTAGCTATAGGTGGGAATGAGCAGTTCTTC. It is translated as CASSLAIGGNEQFF.

V and J are TRBV5-1 and TRBJ1-1; TRBD1 matches at 8 bases. Germline-derived CDR1 and CDR2 are SGHRS and YFSETQ. Trimming at V came to 6 bases and at J to 7 bases, leaving 11 bases not matched to a gene. The length of the CDR3 is 14 residues. The CDR3 loop is CASTSGGPTLEAFF. CDR3 nucleotides: TGCGCCAGCACCTCAGGGGGCCCAACCCTTGAAGCTTTCTTT.

V usage is TRBV5-4 and J usage is TRBJ2-1; 12 positions match TRBD2. The CDR3 runs to 17 residues. V lost 3 bases to trimming and J lost 9 bases; unmatched junction nucleotides: 13. Germline CDR1 is SGHNT and CDR2 is YYREEE (reference sequence). CDR3 sequence reads: CASSYRVALAGGSEQFF. As DNA, the CDR3 is TGTGCCAGCAGCTATCGGGTCGCCCTAGCGGGGGGGAGTGAGCAGTTCTTC.